The 30 T cell receptor beta chains given below trace back to one sample, sequenced in a study of blood T cell repertoires in COVID-19. Profiled with immunoSEQ multiplex PCR; TCRdb holds only in-frame clones, not every one. The data show about 100,000 clones, with about 91% seen just once and less than 4.5% held by the top ten. Sequenced input: peripheral blood. The receptors originated from a man younger than 35 with acute or convalescent COVID-19.

The CDR3 sequence is CATGTGTTNYGYTF. The CDR3 nucleotides read TGTGCCACCGGGACAGGGACTACTAACTATGGCTACACCTTC. This sequence joins TRBV5-4 and TRBJ1-2; TRBD1 agrees at 9 bases. From germline, CDR1 is SGHNT and CDR2 YYREEE (reference sequence). Trimming cost V 9 bases and J 0 bases; bases outside gene matches: 6. The CDR3 is made up of 14 amino acids. The whole variable domain, filled in from reference TRBV5-4 and TRBJ1-2, reads ETGVTQSPTHLIKTRGQQVTLRCSSQSGHNTVSWYQQALGQGPQFIFQYYREEENGRGNFPPRFSGLQFPNYSSELNVNALELDDSALYLCATGTGTTNYGYTFGSGTRLTVV.

This chain joins TRBV7-9 and TRBJ1-6, with 7 bases identical to TRBD1. CDR3 length equals 18 residues. From germline, CDR1 is SEHNR and CDR2 FQNEAQ (reference sequence). V dropped 0 bases and J dropped 7; count of bases not matched to a gene: 12. CDR3 residues: CASSLAQGGDFRNSPLHF. The CDR3 DNA reads as TGTGCCAGCAGCTTAGCGCAAGGGGGCGACTTCCGAAATTCACCCCTCCACTTT.

The chain is built from TRBV9 and TRBJ1-1; perhaps TRBD1 as D (6 bases). CDR1 SGDLS and CDR2 YYNGEE come from the germline V gene. The CDR3 runs to 15 residues. V lost 6 bases, J lost 3 bases, and 18 bases lay in between. The CDR3 nucleotides read TGTGCCAGCACCCACGTCGACAGGAGTGACACTGAAGCTTTCTTT. Its translation is CASTHVDRSDTEAFF.

The chain has TRBV18 and TRBJ2-7; 7 bases agree with TRBD1. V dropped 0 bases and J dropped 3; count of bases not matched to a gene: 14. This CDR3 comprises 18 residues. The germline CDR1 and CDR2 sequences are KGHSH and LQKENI. Here the CDR3 reads CASSPPRGQDLRHYEQYF. The CDR3 DNA is TGTGCCAGCTCACCACCTAGGGGGCAGGACTTACGGCACTACGAGCAGTACTTC.

The chain links TRBV5-1 to TRBJ2-7; D might be TRBD2 (5 bases). The CDR3 is 13 amino acids. CDR1 and CDR2 (germline): SGHRS, YFSETQ. Trimming removed 0 bases from V and 5 bases from J, with 9 bases in between. The chain's CDR3 is CASSLGPGDEQYF. CDR3 coding DNA: TGCGCCAGCAGCTTGGGTCCCGGGGACGAGCAGTACTTC.

The chain is built from TRBV3-1 (or the pseudogene TRBV3-2) and TRBJ2-2, with D possibly being TRBD1 (6 bases). CDR1 LGHDT and CDR2 YNNKEL come from the germline V gene (reference sequence). The CDR3 runs 17 residues. V lost 0 bases and J 3 bases, leaving 14 bases between the germline ends. The CDR3 reads CASSQDGWGQDTGELFF. The CDR3 nucleotides are TGTGCCAGCAGCCAAGACGGCTGGGGGCAAGACACCGGGGAGCTGTTTTTT.

This clone occurred once. The genes are TRBV2 and TRBJ1-1; D perhaps matches TRBD1 (6 bases). The V gene lost 9 bases and the J gene lost 2 bases, with 13 bases spanning the gap. CDR1 SNHLY and CDR2 FYNNEI come from the germline V gene. There are 13 residues in the CDR3. Here the CDR3 reads CARSRGGNTEAFF. DNA for the CDR3: TGTGCCAGGTCCCGGGGGGGCAACACTGAAGCTTTCTTT.

This clone came up once. This sequence joins TRBV21-1 and TRBJ2-1; the table gives TRBD2 as D, unverified against the DNA. TRBV21-1 has pseudogene status. This CDR3 comprises 14 residues. The CDR3 sequence: CASSKGRRGNEQFF. CDR3 bases: TGTGCCAGCAGCAAAGGACGGCGAGGCAATGAGCAGTTCTTC.

V usage is TRBV27 and J usage is TRBJ1-2; TRBD1 is a possible D gene (5 bases). Trimming removed 3 bases at V and 4 bases at J, with 15 bases between. Germline V gene data show CDR1 as MNHEY and CDR2 as SMNVEV (reference sequence). This CDR3 region has 15 residues. CDR3 protein: CASSFKGRGVYGYTF. The CDR3 coding sequence is TGTGCCAGCAGTTTTAAGGGGCGGGGTGTCTATGGCTACACCTTC.

The chain is built from TRBV19 and TRBJ2-1, with 7 bases aligning to TRBD1. V was pared by 4 bases and J by 6 bases, with 9 bases of the junction left unmatched. Germline V gene lookup returns CDR1 LNHDA and CDR2 SQIVND (reference sequence). This CDR3 spans 15 amino acids. For the CDR3, the DNA is TGTGCCAGTAGTACGACAGGGAAGGGTGTCAATGAGCAGTTCTTC. Translated, it gives CASSTTGKGVNEQFF.

The chain couples TRBV11-2 to TRBJ1-1; no clear D. Trimming left V 5 bases short and J 4 bases short, with 11 bases between. The CDR3 covers 13 residues. Germline V gene data show CDR1 as SGHAT and CDR2 as FQNNGV. The CDR3 loop reads CASSPRPATEAFF. CDR3 sequence (DNA): TGTGCCAGCAGCCCTAGGCCGGCCACTGAAGCTTTCTTT.

The V call is TRBV2, the J call TRBJ2-2, with 9 bases that match TRBD2. Per germline, CDR1 SNHLY and CDR2 FYNNEI. CDR3 length: 16 amino acids. V lost 2 bases, J lost 2 bases, and 3 bases stayed unmatched. The CDR3 sequence: CASSEQTSGNTGELFF. The CDR3 nucleotides are TGTGCCAGCAGTGAACAGACTAGCGGAAACACCGGGGAGCTGTTTTTT.

The rearrangement links TRBV12-3 or TRBV12-4 to TRBJ1-1; TRBD1 might be the D (5 bases). V was pared by 6 bases and J by 9 bases, with 14 bases between. The CDR3 contains 12 residues. CDR3 nucleotides: TGTGCCAGCAGCATGGGGGAGGAGAAAGCTTTCTTT. Protein product: CASSMGEEKAFF.

This chain connects TRBV9 to TRBJ1-1, with 7 bases matching TRBD1. The germline V gene encodes CDR1 SGDLS and CDR2 YYNGEE. V lost 3 bases and J lost 6; bases outside the gene matches: 2. This CDR3 region has 12 residues. In nucleotides, the CDR3 is TGTGCCAGCAGCGGACAGGGAGCTGAAGCTTTCTTT. This encodes CASSGQGAEAFF.

The chain couples TRBV7-9 to TRBJ2-7; tentatively, D is TRBD1 (6 bases). Trimming removed 4 bases from V and 4 bases from J, with 14 bases in between. The CDR3 loop spans 14 amino acids. The germline CDR1 and CDR2 sequences are SEHNR and FQNEAQ (reference sequence). The CDR3 nucleotides are TGTGCCAGCAGCTCAGGGGCCCCCGCTTACGAGCAGTACTTC. Protein sequence: CASSSGAPAYEQYF.

V is TRBV10-2 and J is TRBJ2-1; unclear D gene. From germline, CDR1 is WSHSY and CDR2 SAAADI. Trimming took off 8 bases at V and 12 bases at J, with 14 bases between the two ends. CDR3 length equals 11 residues. The CDR3 DNA sequence: TGCGCCAGCCTAACGGGTGTAGCGCAGTTCTTC. It specifies CASLTGVAQFF.

The chain uses TRBV18 and TRBJ1-5; a possible D gene is TRBD1 (5 bases). The CDR3 consists of 15 residues. The germline CDR1 and CDR2 sequences are KGHSH and LQKENI. Trimming shortened V by 5 bases and J by 9 bases, and 20 bases separated the two germline ends. CDR3 sequence reads: CASSSTRQGDRPQHF. In DNA form, the CDR3 reads TGTGCCAGCTCATCGACCCGGCAAGGGGATCGGCCCCAGCATTTT.

The chain uses TRBV7-2 and TRBJ2-7, with D possibly matching TRBD2 (5 bases). The CDR3 spans 15 residues. Germline V gives CDR1 SGHTA, CDR2 FQGNSA. The ends were cut back, 1 base at V and 7 bases at J, with 17 bases in the middle. CDR3 amino acids: CASSLGSGFGGEQYF. The CDR3 DNA reads TGTGCCAGCAGCTTAGGGTCGGGGTTCGGTGGGGAGCAGTACTTC.

This chain uses TRBV2 with TRBJ1-5, with TRBD1 matching over 9 bases. This CDR3 is 15 amino acids long. V lost 5 bases to trimming and J lost 7 bases; unmatched junction nucleotides: 9. Germline values: CDR1 SNHLY, CDR2 FYNNEI. The DNA of the CDR3 is TGTGCCAGCAGTAGGGACAGGGAGGAAAGGCAGCCCCAGCATTTT. This sequence encodes CASSRDREERQPQHF.

This chain links TRBV5-6 with TRBJ2-5; 12 nucleotides line up with TRBD2. V lost 2 bases, J lost 5 bases, and 7 bases stayed unmatched. Germline V gene lookup returns CDR1 SGHDT and CDR2 YYEEEE. The CDR3 extends over 16 amino acids. The CDR3: CASSLGLAGGPETQYF. Here the CDR3 DNA reads TGTGCCAGCAGCTTAGGGCTAGCGGGGGGGCCGGAGACCCAGTACTTC.

The V gene is TRBV5-1, the J gene TRBJ1-4, with a possible D match to TRBD1 (6 bases). Germline V gene lookup returns CDR1 SGHRS and CDR2 YFSETQ. V gave up 4 bases and J gave up 8 bases, with 21 bases separating them. This CDR3 has 16 residues. The CDR3 DNA follows: TGCGCCAGCAGCCCCGGACAGACCTTTGAGGGGGAAAAACTGTTTTTT. Its protein is CASSPGQTFEGEKLFF.

The chain joins TRBV5-1 to TRBJ2-7, with D possibly matching TRBD2 (5 bases). V lost 4 bases and J lost 9, with 17 bases in between. The germline CDR1 and CDR2 sequences are SGHRS and YFSETQ. There are 13 residues in the CDR3. The CDR3 region is CASSLGREGVQYF. Written as DNA, the CDR3 is TGCGCCAGCAGCCTCGGTCGGGAAGGAGTGCAGTACTTC.

The chain links TRBV5-1 to TRBJ2-3; D is unclear. This CDR3 has 14 residues. Germline CDR1 SGHRS, CDR2 YFSETQ. V dropped 1 base and J dropped 2 bases, with 8 bases sitting between them. This CDR3 is CASSLRLLTDTQYF. The CDR3, as DNA: TGCGCCAGCAGCTTGAGACTGCTCACAGATACGCAGTATTTT.

This clone appeared a few times. The gene calls are TRBV2 and TRBJ1-5, with TRBD1 matching 10 bases. Germline V gives CDR1 SNHLY, CDR2 FYNNEI. There are 15 residues in the CDR3. With V trimmed by 7 bases and J by 7 bases, 10 bases remained unmatched. The CDR3 nucleotides are TGTGCCAGCAAGTCTTCGGACAGGGGGTTGCAGCCCCAGCATTTT. Translating gives CASKSSDRGLQPQHF.

The rearrangement joins TRBV11-2 to TRBJ2-3, with D possibly matching TRBD2 (5 bases). The ends were cut back, 1 base at V and 1 base at J, with 15 bases in the middle. Looked up from germline, CDR1 is SGHAT and CDR2 is FQNNGV. This CDR3 is built from 17 residues. The CDR3 nucleotides read TGTGCCAGCAGCTTAGCCCCTGGGAGTATGGGCACAGATACGCAGTATTTT. It translates to CASSLAPGSMGTDTQYF.

The genes are TRBV24-1 and TRBJ2-5, with 10 bases that match TRBD1. The CDR3 is made up of 17 amino acids. The J segment lost 1 base and the V segment lost 5 bases, leaving 9 bases of the junction unmatched. The V gene's germline CDR1 is KGHDR and CDR2 SFDVKD. The CDR3 sequence: CATSGGPGQGPQETQYF. The CDR3 DNA follows: TGTGCCACCAGTGGAGGCCCGGGACAGGGGCCCCAAGAGACCCAGTACTTC.

V gene TRBV24-1 combines with J gene TRBJ1-6, with D possibly matching TRBD1 (5 bases). Looked up from germline, CDR1 is KGHDR and CDR2 is SFDVKD. The CDR3 has 18 amino acids. V shed 2 bases and J shed 0 bases, with 13 bases lying between them. CDR3 nucleotide sequence: TGTGCCACCAGTGATTACCCAGGGAACACCTCCTATAATTCACCCCTCCACTTT. This sequence encodes CATSDYPGNTSYNSPLHF.

The chain employs TRBV6-5 and TRBJ1-1; D is uncertain. The V end was cut by 0 bases, the J end by 3 bases, with 11 bases between. The CDR3 contains 15 residues. Germline loops: CDR1 MNHEY, CDR2 SVGAGI. The DNA of the CDR3 is TGTGCCAGCAGTTACTCACAAGGCCGGGACACTGAAGCTTTCTTT. This sequence encodes CASSYSQGRDTEAFF.

V gene TRBV5-1 combines with J gene TRBJ1-1; D gene ambiguous. The ends were cut back, 2 bases at V and 4 bases at J, with 12 bases in the middle. The CDR3 extends over 14 amino acids. Per the germline V gene, CDR1 is SGHRS and CDR2 is YFSETQ. In DNA form, the CDR3 reads TGCGCCAGCAGCTTTGATGTCCGGAGCACTGAAGCTTTCTTT. Translation: CASSFDVRSTEAFF.

Only a few counts were recorded for this clone. The genes are TRBV9 and TRBJ1-2, with 12 positions matching TRBD1. Germline CDR1 is SGDLS and CDR2 is YYNGEE. The CDR3 is 17 residues long. After removal of 4 bases from V and 11 bases from J, the junction contained 18 bases not matched to a gene. The CDR3 DNA reads as TGTGCCAGCAGCCCCAGTCCCGGGACAGGGGGCTCGGGATCTTACACCTTC. As protein: CASSPSPGTGGSGSYTF.